Shown below are 14 T cell receptor beta chains from a single sample sequenced in a study of human T cells and chemical hapten exposure. TCRdb re-called the RACE reads through MiXCR, storing one row per CDR3 protein. The sample holds around 75,000 distinct CDR3 sequences, approximately 12% seen once. Indicated time point: patch test 1, 2 weeks after DPC sensitization. Treatment defined: therapeutic diphenylcyclopropenone sensitization with weekly scalp DPC. This sample comprised whole blood, obtained in connection with sensitization to the hapten diphenylcyclopropenone (DPC). These receptors were obtained from a woman aged 55-69 years with alopecia areata. Some clones in this sample may be carry-over from other donors' samples.

This clonotype appeared a few times. J is TRBJ1-2 and V is TRBV19; D is uncertain. The V and J ends lost 5 bases and 6 bases respectively, with 10 bases between them. The CDR3 sequence is 12 residues long. The germline V gene has CDR1 LNHDA and CDR2 SQIVND (reference sequence). CDR3 sequence reads: CASSGQFDGYTF. The CDR3 coding sequence is TGTGCCAGTAGTGGGCAGTTTGATGGCTACACCTTC.

The chain links TRBV5-4 to TRBJ2-5; D may correspond to TRBD1 or TRBD2 (5 bases each). CDR1 and CDR2 from the germline V gene are SGHNT and YYREEE (reference sequence). V lost 1 base, J lost 5 bases, and 9 bases lay in between. The CDR3 sequence is 13 residues long. Here the CDR3 DNA reads TGTGCCAGCAGCTTGAAGGGGACGGAGACCCAGTACTTC. Its protein product is CASSLKGTETQYF.

This clonotype was found a few times. The chain recombines TRBV29-1 with TRBJ1-4; D uncertain. Germline V gene lookup returns CDR1 SQVTM and CDR2 ANQGSEA. The CDR3 is 13 residues long. The ends were cut back, 6 bases at V and 10 bases at J, with 18 bases in the middle. This CDR3 is CSVKENLEGKLFF. The CDR3 nucleotides read TGCAGCGTAAAAGAAAACTTGGAAGGAAAACTGTTTTTT.

This clonotype was seen many times. The chain is built from TRBV6-5 and TRBJ1-5, with D unresolved. Trimming left V 6 bases short and J 10 bases short, with 19 bases between. This CDR3 is 14 amino acids long. Germline CDR1 reads MNHEY; CDR2 reads SVGAGI. The CDR3 reads CASSPLTARQPQHF. In DNA, the CDR3 is TGTGCCAGCAGCCCCCTTACCGCGCGGCAACCCCAGCATTTT.

This clonotype has a count of ten or more. This chain links TRBV6-6 with TRBJ2-3; TRBD2 matches at 14 bases. The CDR3 is made up of 20 amino acids. Trimming at V came to 7 bases and at J to 2 bases, leaving 17 bases not matched to a gene. Per germline, CDR1 MNHNY and CDR2 SVGAGI (reference sequence). As DNA, the CDR3 is TGTGCCAGCACCCGGAGTCTAGGACTAGCGGGGGGACGGAACACAGATACGCAGTATTTT. It codes for CASTRSLGLAGGRNTDTQYF.

This clonotype was seen only a few times. V and J are TRBV7-8 and TRBJ2-7, with 10 nucleotides matching TRBD2. V was pared by 5 bases and J by 4 bases, with 20 bases of the junction left unmatched. Germline CDR1 reads SGHVS; CDR2 reads FQNEAQ. This CDR3 has 19 amino acids. CDR3 loop: CASSPAGSSGGLLGYEQYF. CDR3 nucleotides: TGTGCCAGCAGCCCAGCAGGGTCTAGCGGGGGCCTACTCGGGTACGAGCAGTACTTC.

This clonotype has only a few counts. The J gene is TRBJ2-1, the V gene TRBV10-1, with 9 bases fitting TRBD2. CDR1 WNHNN and CDR2 SYGVQD come from the germline V gene (reference sequence). This CDR3 is 13 amino acids long. With 10 bases clipped from V and 7 bases from J, the junction kept 8 bases outside the gene matches. CDR3 sequence: CATQLAGNNEQFF. CDR3 DNA: TGCGCCACCCAACTAGCGGGTAATAATGAGCAGTTCTTC.

This clonotype showed up many times. The CDR3 loop reads CAWRDLQETQYF. DNA for the CDR3: TGTGCCTGGAGGGATTTACAAGAGACCCAGTACTTC. This chain uses TRBV30 with TRBJ2-5; unclear D gene. The CDR3 sequence is 12 residues long. The V gene's germline CDR1 is GTSNPN and CDR2 SVGIG (reference sequence). V was clipped by 3 bases and J by 2 bases, with 7 bases between them.

The V gene is TRBV12-3 or TRBV12-4, the J gene TRBJ2-3; tentatively, D is TRBD1 or TRBD2 (5 bases each). Trimming shortened V by 6 bases and J by 3 bases, and 19 bases separated the two germline ends. The CDR3 is made up of 16 amino acids. Here the CDR3 reads CASRRQTGTPTDTQYF. The CDR3 DNA reads TGTGCCAGCAGACGCCAGACCGGGACCCCGACAGATACGCAGTATTTT.

As concerns this clonotype: A much bigger clone sits one base away, suggesting this may be a read error. This chain joins TRBV13 and TRBJ1-1; D unresolved. The CDR3 is 12 amino acids. Germline values: CDR1 PRHDT, CDR2 FYEKMQ (reference sequence). CDR3 DNA sequence: TGTACCAGCAGCTTATTCAACACTGAAGCTTTCTTT. It codes for CTSSLFNTEAFF.

In its sample, this clonotype was seen a few times. One junction end does not reproduce the germline sequence, and a read error may be involved. This chain joins TRBV7-7 and TRBJ2-3, with D unclear. This CDR3 has 13 residues. Germline V gene lookup returns CDR1 SSHAT and CDR2 FNYEAQ (reference sequence). CDR3 amino acids: CASSPTLGDTQYF. The CDR3 coding sequence is TGTGCTAGCAGCCCCACATTGGGAGATACGCAGTATTTT.

The J gene is TRBJ1-1, the V gene TRBV4-1, with TRBD1 identical over 9 bases. Germline CDR1 MGHRA, CDR2 YSYEKL. After removal of 3 bases from V and 1 base from J, the junction contained 0 bases not matched to a gene. The CDR3 runs to 14 residues. The CDR3 region is CASSQGQGNTEAFF. CDR3 nucleotide sequence: TGCGCCAGCAGCCAGGGACAGGGGAACACTGAAGCTTTCTTT.

The V call is TRBV20-1, the J call TRBJ2-3; 7 bases are shared with TRBD1. CDR1 and CDR2 from the germline V gene are DFQATT and SNEGSKA (reference sequence). V trimming: 5 bases; J trimming: 0 bases; junction bases outside the gene matches: 8. The CDR3 covers 15 residues. The CDR3, as DNA: TGCAGTGCTGAAGCGACAGGGCTGAGCACAGATACGCAGTATTTT. This gives the protein CSAEATGLSTDTQYF.

This clonotype was counted at least ten times. This sequence joins TRBV5-5 and TRBJ1-1; no clear D. Germline-derived CDR1 and CDR2 are SGHKS and YYEKEE (reference sequence). The V end was cut by 1 base, the J end by 4 bases, with 17 bases between. There are 16 residues in the CDR3. CDR3 bases: TGTGCCAGCAGCTTGAGTTGGATCGCGGGAGGCACTGAAGCTTTCTTT. Amino acid sequence: CASSLSWIAGGTEAFF.